The next 30 T cell receptor beta chains were all read from a single sample in a study of T cells after yellow fever vaccination. TCRdb called the 5' RACE reads again in MiXCR, with one record for every CDR3 protein. The data contain roughly 180,000 distinct CDR3 sequences, 5.5% to 7.5% of them singletons. Sequences were derived from CD4+ T cells sorted from PBMCs, sampled on the day of the first yellow fever vaccination. All receptors derive from a man between 18 and 35 years old who received the YFV17D yellow fever vaccine.

J is TRBJ2-3 and V is TRBV7-2; 8 positions agree with TRBD2. The CDR3 is made up of 14 amino acids. Germline V lookup: CDR1 SGHTA, CDR2 FQGNSA. J was trimmed by 5 bases and V by 6 bases; bases with no gene match: 7. CDR3 region: CASSQPGGVDTQYF. Here the CDR3 DNA reads TGTGCCAGCAGTCAGCCGGGAGGGGTAGATACGCAGTATTTT.

This clonotype was counted many times. This rearrangement joins TRBV20-1 to TRBJ2-3; D not resolved. Germline V lookup: CDR1 DFQATT, CDR2 SNEGSKA (reference sequence). The CDR3 has 14 amino acids. The V end was cut by 6 bases, the J end by 2 bases, with 15 bases between. This chain's CDR3 is CSARLVTSTDTQYF. In DNA form, the CDR3 reads TGCAGTGCGAGGCTCGTCACCTCCACAGATACGCAGTATTTT.

J is TRBJ2-2 and V is TRBV4-2; TRBD1 aligns across 11 bases. The junction had 3 bases not matched to a gene; V was cut back by 7 bases and J by 5 bases. CDR1 and CDR2 from the germline V gene are LGHNA and YNFKEQ. This CDR3 is 14 amino acids long. The CDR3 DNA reads as TGTGCCAGCACTGGGGACAGGGGGACCGGGGAGCTGTTTTTT. Translating gives CASTGDRGTGELFF.

The chain combines TRBV7-2 with TRBJ2-6; 7 bases agree with TRBD2. This CDR3 has 15 residues. From germline, CDR1 is SGHTA and CDR2 FQGNSA. V gave up 7 bases and J gave up 1 base; unmatched junction bases: 4. The CDR3 sequence: CASNRGGSGANVLTF. The CDR3 coding sequence is TGTGCCAGCAATCGCGGGGGATCTGGGGCCAACGTCCTGACTTTC.

In its sample, this clonotype was seen a few times. The chain uses TRBV2 and TRBJ2-5, with D perhaps given as TRBD1 or TRBD2 (5 bases each). This CDR3 has 14 amino acids. CDR1 and CDR2 (germline): SNHLY, FYNNEI. Trimming removed 4 bases from V and 6 bases from J, with 15 bases in between. The CDR3 DNA reads TGTGCCAGCAGTGGGGACGGGGATGTAAAGACCCAGTACTTC. This codes for CASSGDGDVKTQYF.

About this clonotype itself: Since a much larger clone is just one base distant, this may be a read error. The chain is built from TRBV12-3 or TRBV12-4 and TRBJ2-2; 7 positions match TRBD2. CDR3 length equals 15 residues. The CDR3 DNA reads TGTGACAGCAGTAAGAATGGGGGGGGCACCGGGGAGCTGTTTTTT. Protein: CDSSKNGGGTGELFF.

This clonotype was picked up many times. The gene calls are TRBV20-1 and TRBJ1-5, with D maybe TRBD1 (6 bases). CDR1 is DFQATT, CDR2 SNEGSKA, per germline (reference sequence). The CDR3 contains 14 residues. The V gene lost 1 base and the J gene lost 2 bases, with 9 bases spanning the gap. The CDR3: CSARAGAGNQPQHF. As DNA, the CDR3 is TGCAGTGCTAGAGCGGGGGCTGGCAATCAGCCCCAGCATTTT.

There are a few counts of this clonotype. This chain joins TRBV21-1 and TRBJ2-7; TRBD2 was called by the table and not checked on the DNA. TRBV21-1 is classified as a pseudogene. CDR3 length: 14 residues. The CDR3 sequence: CASIAGHSSYEQYF. The CDR3 nucleotides are TGTGCCAGCATAGCGGGGCATAGCTCCTACGAGCAGTACTTC.

The chain uses TRBV5-1 and TRBJ2-7; unclear D gene. The CDR3 length is 15 residues. With 4 bases removed from V and 1 base from J, the gap between germline ends came to 15 bases. Germline loops: CDR1 SGHRS, CDR2 YFSETQ. The CDR3: CASSPSRSPSYEQYF. CDR3 sequence (DNA): TGCGCCAGCAGCCCATCAAGGTCCCCGTCCTACGAGCAGTACTTC.

With regard to this clonotype: At one end the junction does not follow the germline gene, possibly because of a read error. The J gene is TRBJ2-4, the V gene TRBV18, with D perhaps TRBD1 (5 bases). CDR1 and CDR2 (germline): KGHSH, LQKENI. This CDR3 contains 16 residues. CDR3 DNA: TGTGTCAGCTCACCACCGGTATCAGGGACCAAAAACATTCAGTACTTC. Translating it yields CVSSPPVSGTKNIQYF.

In its sample, this clonotype was seen a few times. This chain joins TRBV12-3 or TRBV12-4 and TRBJ2-2; D gene unclear. Between the trimmed V and J ends, which lost 8 bases and 1 base, there was a span of 8 bases. The CDR3 covers 13 residues. The chain's CDR3 is CASFQENTGELFF. In DNA, the CDR3 is TGTGCCAGCTTCCAGGAGAACACCGGGGAGCTGTTTTTT.

This clonotype was counted a few times. In nucleotides, the CDR3 is TGTGCCAGCAGCTTAGCAAGAGCACTAGTTCAGCGTAACGAGCAGTTCTTC. Its translation: CASSLARALVQRNEQFF. The rearrangement joins TRBV7-8 to TRBJ2-1; tentative D call: TRBD2 (5 bases). The CDR3 is 17 residues long. Trimming stripped 0 bases from V and 10 bases from J, with 22 bases between. Germline CDR1 reads SGHVS; CDR2 reads FQNEAQ.

This clonotype was seen ten or more times. The rearrangement uses TRBV10-3 and TRBJ2-3; 10 bases are a match to TRBD2. The CDR3 sequence is 16 residues long. The germline gives CDR1 ENHRY, CDR2 SYGVKD. V lost 1 base and J lost 7; bases outside the gene matches: 8. The CDR3 here is CAISEYEASGGYTQYF. CDR3 in DNA: TGTGCCATCAGTGAGTATGAGGCTAGCGGGGGATATACGCAGTATTTT.

The rearrangement uses TRBV3-1 and TRBJ1-1; TRBD1 is a possible D gene (6 bases). This CDR3 region has 17 residues. Germline V gene sequence: CDR1 LGHDT, CDR2 YNNKEL (reference sequence). Trimming cost V 1 base and J 4 bases, with 19 bases left between them. DNA of the CDR3: TGTGCCAGCAGCCAAGTCCTAACCATAGGGGGGACCACTGAAGCTTTCTTT. Its translation is CASSQVLTIGGTTEAFF.

This clonotype was counted at least ten times. The J gene is TRBJ1-6, the V gene TRBV13, with 8 positions matching TRBD1. In germline, CDR1 is PRHDT, CDR2 FYEKMQ (reference sequence). The junction had 7 bases not matched to a gene; V was cut back by 5 bases and J by 7 bases. The CDR3 contains 15 residues. For the CDR3, the DNA is TGTGCCAGCAGCCCCTCAACAGGGGGAAATTCACCCCTCCACTTT. Amino acid sequence: CASSPSTGGNSPLHF. Together with reference TRBV13 and TRBJ1-6, the CDR3 gives the full variable domain: AAGVIQSPRHLIKEKRETATLKCYPIPRHDTVYWYQQGPGQDPQFLISFYEKMQSDKGSIPDRFSAQQFSDYHSELNMSSLELGDSALYFCASSPSTGGNSPLHFGNGTRLTVT.

The chain employs TRBV29-1 and TRBJ2-7; 8 nucleotides line up with TRBD2. The CDR3 extends over 13 amino acids. Looked up from germline, CDR1 is SQVTM and CDR2 is ANQGSEA. V lost 7 bases, J lost 5 bases, and 10 bases stayed unmatched. CDR3 nucleotides: TGCAGCGCCACCGGGAGGGGACCCAACGAGCAGTACTTC. It encodes CSATGRGPNEQYF.

In this sample, this clonotype turned up many times. This sequence joins TRBV9 and TRBJ2-3; TRBD2 matches 7 bases. This CDR3 is 15 amino acids long. Germline CDR1 reads SGDLS; CDR2 reads YYNGEE. V dropped 3 bases and J dropped 2; count of bases not matched to a gene: 6. The CDR3 protein is CASSDSGLITDTQYF. CDR3 bases: TGTGCCAGCAGCGATTCGGGACTAATCACAGATACGCAGTATTTT.

Remarks on this clonotype: This may be a read error: a much more frequent sequence differs by one nucleotide. The gene calls are TRBV27 and TRBJ2-2; D is perhaps TRBD2 (5 bases). This CDR3 is built from 13 residues. Germline V lookup: CDR1 MNHEY, CDR2 SMNVEV (reference sequence). V was cut by 9 bases and J by 2 bases, with 10 bases left in between. The CDR3 region is CARRGHNTGELFF. CDR3 bases: TGTGCCAGAAGAGGGCATAACACCGGGGAGCTGTTTTTT.

The chain employs TRBV10-3 and TRBJ2-1, with 10 bases aligning to TRBD2. Losses at the gene ends were 0 bases for V and 3 bases for J; bases not matched to a gene: 14. The CDR3 has 20 amino acids. From germline, CDR1 is ENHRY and CDR2 SYGVKD. CDR3 residues: CAISESEGLAKGRSYNEQFF. The CDR3 coding sequence is TGTGCCATCAGTGAGTCTGAGGGACTAGCGAAGGGGAGGAGCTACAATGAGCAGTTCTTC.

The chain links TRBV7-2 to TRBJ2-7, with D hard to call. The germline CDR1 and CDR2 sequences are SGHTA and FQGNSA. The CDR3 loop spans 13 amino acids. V was pared by 5 bases and J by 7 bases, with 15 bases between. In nucleotides, the CDR3 is TGTGCCAGCAGCACTGGACCCCTTGGTGAGCAGTACGTC. Protein sequence: CASSTGPLGEQYV.

This clonotype occurred many times. The chain carries TRBV5-1 and TRBJ2-2, with 10 positions matching TRBD2. The CDR3 sequence is 17 residues long. Germline V gene lookup returns CDR1 SGHRS and CDR2 YFSETQ. V lost 4 bases to trimming and J lost 1 base; unmatched junction nucleotides: 7. CDR3 sequence: CASSQEGLAMNTGELFF. The CDR3 nucleotides read TGCGCCAGCAGCCAAGAGGGACTAGCGATGAACACCGGGGAGCTGTTTTTT.

This clonotype was counted between two and nine times. This chain uses TRBV4-3 with TRBJ2-3, with 10 bases lining up with TRBD1. The germline V gene has CDR1 LGHNA and CDR2 YSLEER. This CDR3 is 16 amino acids long. Unmatched junction bases numbered 4, after V lost 0 bases and J lost 4 bases. CDR3 sequence (DNA): TGCGCCAGCAGCCAAGAATGGACAGGGGGAGCAGATACGCAGTATTTT. As protein: CASSQEWTGGADTQYF.

This clonotype showed up many times. J is TRBJ2-2 and V is TRBV6-5; tentatively, D is TRBD1 (5 bases). Germline CDR1 and CDR2: MNHEY and SVGAGI. The CDR3 extends over 15 amino acids. Trimming took off 3 bases at V and 5 bases at J, with 13 bases between the two ends. CDR3 region: CASSYGAIGTGELFF. The CDR3 bases are TGTGCCAGCAGTTATGGGGCCATAGGGACCGGGGAGCTGTTTTTT.

This clonotype was counted only a few times. The chain employs TRBV7-2 and TRBJ2-7; a possible D gene is TRBD2 (6 bases). This CDR3 is 15 amino acids long. The germline V gene encodes CDR1 SGHTA and CDR2 FQGNSA. Trimming took 0 bases from V and 3 from J, leaving 12 bases between them. The CDR3 loop is CASSLAGGDGYEQYF. The CDR3 DNA reads TGTGCCAGCAGCTTAGCCGGCGGGGATGGCTACGAGCAGTACTTC.

This clonotype was observed a few times. This sequence joins TRBV7-2 and TRBJ2-1; D gene unclear. The CDR3 length is 15 residues. V lost 0 bases and J 2 bases, leaving 8 bases between the germline ends. The germline V gene has CDR1 SGHTA and CDR2 FQGNSA. As DNA, the CDR3 is TGTGCCAGCAGCTTAGCAGGGATCACCTACAATGAGCAGTTCTTC. It codes for CASSLAGITYNEQFF.

This clonotype has ten or more counts. CDR3 sequence reads: CASSQEQREFSPLHF. CDR3 nucleotide sequence: TGCGCCAGCAGCCAAGAACAGAGAGAATTTTCACCCCTCCACTTT. The chain recombines TRBV4-3 with TRBJ1-6, with D unclear. CDR1 is LGHNA and CDR2 is YSLEER in the germline V gene. The V gene lost 0 bases and the J gene lost 9 bases, with 12 bases spanning the gap. This CDR3 comprises 15 residues.

This clonotype was recorded many times. CDR3 sequence: CASSLLRTGGRDGYTF. In DNA form, the CDR3 reads TGTGCCAGCAGCCTCCTACGGACAGGGGGTAGGGATGGCTACACCTTC. The chain links TRBV7-2 to TRBJ1-2, with TRBD1 matching over 10 bases. V was pared by 5 bases and J by 6 bases, with 12 bases of the junction left unmatched. Germline V gives CDR1 SGHTA, CDR2 FQGNSA. The length of the CDR3 is 16 residues.

Many counts were recorded for this clonotype. The chain carries TRBV7-2 and TRBJ2-3; 7 positions match TRBD1. The CDR3 contains 15 residues. Germline CDR1 is SGHTA and CDR2 is FQGNSA. Losses at the gene ends were 5 bases for V and 8 bases for J; bases not matched to a gene: 13. This CDR3 reads CASSPGDRDSVTQYF. CDR3 DNA: TGTGCCAGCAGCCCAGGGGACAGAGACTCAGTTACGCAGTATTTT.

The sample holds a few counts of this clonotype. This chain connects TRBV7-3 to TRBJ2-3; TRBD2 agrees at 9 bases. This CDR3 comprises 16 residues. Germline CDR1 and CDR2: SGHTA and FQGTGA. With 5 bases clipped from V and 2 bases from J, the junction kept 8 bases outside the gene matches. The CDR3 is CASSPLGLADTDTQYF. In DNA form, the CDR3 reads TGTGCCAGCAGCCCGCTGGGACTAGCCGACACAGATACGCAGTATTTT.

This clonotype was found a few times. This sequence joins TRBV9 and TRBJ2-4; 12 bases are shared with TRBD1. The length of the CDR3 is 16 residues. Germline assignment: CDR1 SGDLS and CDR2 YYNGEE. Trimming removed 4 bases from V and 6 bases from J; junction bases left unmatched: 8. The CDR3 loop reads CASSTGQGAIGNIQYF. The CDR3 nucleotides are TGTGCCAGCAGCACGGGACAGGGGGCGATAGGAAACATTCAGTACTTC.